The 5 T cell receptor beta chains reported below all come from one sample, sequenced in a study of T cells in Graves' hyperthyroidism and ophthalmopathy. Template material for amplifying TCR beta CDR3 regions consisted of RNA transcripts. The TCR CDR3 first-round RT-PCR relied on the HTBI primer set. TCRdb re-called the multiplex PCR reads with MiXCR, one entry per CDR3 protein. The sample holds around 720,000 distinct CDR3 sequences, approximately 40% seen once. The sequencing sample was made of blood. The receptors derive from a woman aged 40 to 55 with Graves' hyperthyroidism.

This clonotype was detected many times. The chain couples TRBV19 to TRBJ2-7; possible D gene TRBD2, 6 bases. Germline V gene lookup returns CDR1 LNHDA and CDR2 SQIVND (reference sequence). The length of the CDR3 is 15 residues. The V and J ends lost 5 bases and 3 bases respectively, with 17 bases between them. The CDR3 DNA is TGTGCCAGTAGTGCCGGAGCGGGCGGACTCTACGAGCAGTACTTC. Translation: CASSAGAGGLYEQYF.

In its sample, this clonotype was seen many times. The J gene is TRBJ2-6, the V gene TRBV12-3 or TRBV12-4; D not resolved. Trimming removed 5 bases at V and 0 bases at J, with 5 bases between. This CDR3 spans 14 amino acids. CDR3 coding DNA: TGTGCCAGCAGTCCACACTCTGGGGCCAACGTCCTGACTTTC. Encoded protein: CASSPHSGANVLTF.

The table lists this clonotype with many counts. CDR3 nucleotide sequence: TGTGCCAGCAGCTTAACTCCTTCGGGCGGTCCCTACGAGCAGTACTTC. It encodes CASSLTPSGGPYEQYF. The J gene is TRBJ2-7, the V gene TRBV7-3; D is unresolved. The CDR3 totals 16 residues. V lost 0 bases, J lost 2 bases, and 14 bases lay in between. CDR1 SGHTA and CDR2 FQGTGA come from the germline V gene.

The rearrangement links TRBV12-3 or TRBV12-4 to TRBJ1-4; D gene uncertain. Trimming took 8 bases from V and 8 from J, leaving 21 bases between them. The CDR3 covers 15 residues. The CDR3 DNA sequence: TGTGCCAGCCGTCCGCCGGGCCAAGCGGGGGAAAAACTGTTTTTT. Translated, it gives CASRPPGQAGEKLFF.

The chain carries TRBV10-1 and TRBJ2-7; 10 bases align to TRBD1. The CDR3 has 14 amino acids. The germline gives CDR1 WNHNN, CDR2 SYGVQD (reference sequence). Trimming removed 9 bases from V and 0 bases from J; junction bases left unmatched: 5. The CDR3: CASSDRGFSYEQYF. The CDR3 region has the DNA TGCGCCAGTTCGGACAGGGGGTTCTCCTACGAGCAGTACTTC.